The 2 T cell receptor beta chains below all came from one sample that was sequenced in a study of regulatory T cells in long-lasting Graves disease. Described time point: persistent/refractory GD, antithyroid drugs over 5 years with positive TRAb. Extracted PBMC RNA gave rise to the TCR library. The TCR beta library used iRepertoire HTBI primers with Arm-PCR amplification of CDR3. TCRdb called the multiplex PCR reads again in MiXCR, with one record for every CDR3 protein. The data contain hundreds of thousands of distinct CDR3 sequences, around 20% of them seen just once; the ten biggest clones take up around an eighth. This specimen consisted of peripheral blood mononuclear cells (PBMCs), obtained when the disease was refractory, from a patient treated with antithyroid drugs. These receptor sequences come from a female donor with Graves disease.

The gene calls are TRBV7-3 and TRBJ2-2; possibly TRBD1 or TRBD2 for D (5 bases each). V gave up 5 bases and J gave up 8 bases, with 18 bases separating them. CDR1 is SGHTA, CDR2 FQGTGA, per germline. The CDR3 covers 15 residues. The CDR3 DNA reads TGTGCCAGCAGCGAGGGGTCCGGGCGAGGTGGGGAGCTGTTTTTT. Protein sequence: CASSEGSGRGGELFF.

This chain uses TRBV30 with TRBJ1-1; D unresolved. The CDR3 spans 16 residues. Germline-derived CDR1 and CDR2 are GTSNPN and SVGIG (reference sequence). Trimming removed 4 bases at V and 0 bases at J, with 18 bases between. The CDR3 loop is CAWNPLGTVMNTEAFF. In nucleotides, the CDR3 is TGTGCCTGGAACCCCTTAGGAACGGTCATGAACACTGAAGCTTTCTTT.